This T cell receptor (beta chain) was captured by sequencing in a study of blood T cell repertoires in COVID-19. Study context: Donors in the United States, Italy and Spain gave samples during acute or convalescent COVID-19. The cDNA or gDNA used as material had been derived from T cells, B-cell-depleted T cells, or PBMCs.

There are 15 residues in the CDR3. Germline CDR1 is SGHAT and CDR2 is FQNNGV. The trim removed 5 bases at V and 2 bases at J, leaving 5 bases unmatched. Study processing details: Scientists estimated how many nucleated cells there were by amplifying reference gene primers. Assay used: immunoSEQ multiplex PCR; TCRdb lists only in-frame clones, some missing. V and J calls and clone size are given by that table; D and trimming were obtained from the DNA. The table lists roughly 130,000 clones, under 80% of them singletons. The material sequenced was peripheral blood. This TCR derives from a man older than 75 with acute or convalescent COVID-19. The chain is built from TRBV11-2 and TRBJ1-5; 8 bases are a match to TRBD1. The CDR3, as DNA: TGTGCCAGCAGCCGAGGGACAGGCGGCAATCAGCCCCAGCATTTT. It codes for CASSRGTGGNQPQHF.